This T cell receptor beta chain was profiled in a study of T cell responses to AZD1222 COVID-19 vaccine. Background on the study: Second-dose intervals of approximately 4 or approximately 12 weeks were pooled.

This clone has a single count. Its cognate antigen is unknown. The study, taken as a whole, reports: Donors were mostly white British, more females; clonal diversity possibly underestimated. Repertoires were obtained only post-peak T cell response.

Assay used: immunoSEQ multiplex PCR; TCRdb lists only in-frame clones, some missing. The sample consists of more than 150,000 clones, 90% of them appearing once. The receptor comes from an adult in good health. Sequencing used peripheral blood, obtained on day 0 of AZD1222 vaccination.

Here the CDR3 reads CASSLASGGTDTQYF. The DNA for the CDR3 is TGTGCCAGCAGCTTAGCGAGCGGGGGAACAGATACGCAGTATTTT. This chain connects TRBV5-8 to TRBJ2-3; 8 nucleotides line up with TRBD2. The CDR3 sequence is 15 residues long. Germline CDR1 and CDR2: SGHTS and YDEGEE. The V gene end was trimmed by 2 bases and the J gene end by 3 bases; junction bases not matched to a gene: 5.